This T cell receptor (beta chain) was sequenced in a study of T cells in Graves' hyperthyroidism and ophthalmopathy. Study results and limitations: Blood samples included most of the expanded thyroid clonotypes exceeding 0.001.

Ten or more counts support this clonotype. The antigen is not known. The TCR beta CDR3 regions underwent amplification using RNA transcripts as the source. First-round RT-PCR with HTBI primers amplified the TCR CDR3 region. Each CDR3 protein gets one entry after TCRdb re-called the multiplex PCR reads with MiXCR. This sample has under 350,000 distinct CDR3 sequences, with 15% to 20% found just once. From germline, CDR1 is SNHLY and CDR2 FYNNEI. The germline V and J ends were trimmed by 1 base and 7 bases, with 14 bases remaining between them. The CDR3 length is 16 residues. Stable hyperthyroidism: no ophthalmopathy progression over 18 months of follow-up. Newly diagnosed patients aged 18 to 65 had hyperthyroidism of under 2 months' duration.

This sequence was found in a woman aged 45 to 65 with Graves' hyperthyroidism. This chain connects TRBV2 to TRBJ1-6; D is undetermined. The sequenced material came from blood. The CDR3 nucleotides read TGTGCCAGCAGTGAAGGCCACGATCGTTACAATTCACCCCTCCACTTT. This codes for CASSEGHDRYNSPLHF.